The 30 T cell receptor beta chains below come from one sample, sequenced in a study of T cells expressing NK-cell markers. TCRdb reanalyzed the 5' RACE reads, giving one entry per CDR3 protein sequence and no DNA. Seen in this sample are roughly 150,000 distinct CDR3 sequences; the ten most common clones hold 20% to 25%. Sample: blood T cells: a sorted CD56 or NKG2C T cell subset, CD4+ or CD8+ T cells, or bulk PBMC T cells (not recorded which). Receptors were obtained from a man aged 18-69 years in good health.

J is TRBJ2-5 and V is TRBV11-2; TCRdb calls TRBD2, which cannot be checked without DNA. The CDR3 is 14 residues long. In germline, CDR1 is SGHAT, CDR2 FQNNGV. CDR3 sequence: CASSSFSGQETQYF.

The chain is built from TRBV12-3 or TRBV12-4 and TRBJ2-7. This CDR3 is built from 13 residues. The CDR3 protein is CASSANFRSEQYF.

The chain couples TRBV18 to TRBJ2-1; TCRdb outputs TRBD2, but without DNA this stays unchecked. The CDR3 is made up of 14 amino acids. The germline V gene encodes CDR1 KGHSH and CDR2 LQKENI. The CDR3 loop reads CASSPTSGANEQFF.

This chain uses TRBV20-1 with TRBJ1-4; the TCRdb D gene call, TRBD1, has no DNA to confirm it. The CDR3 extends over 14 amino acids. CDR1 is DFQATT and CDR2 is SNEGSKA in the germline V gene (reference sequence). CDR3 in amino acids: CSARSTVSNEKLFF.

Here the CDR3 reads CASSLRGGYSNQPQHF. The chain is built from TRBV6-5 and TRBJ1-5; lacking DNA, the TRBD1 call made by TCRdb goes unchecked. CDR3 size: 16 residues. CDR1 is MNHEY and CDR2 is SVGAGI in the germline V gene.

This CDR3 is CASSLDDRDTQYF. The J gene is TRBJ2-3, the V gene TRBV11-3. In germline, CDR1 is SGHNT, CDR2 YENEEA. The CDR3 totals 13 residues.

The V call is TRBV12-3 or TRBV12-4, the J call TRBJ2-3; the D call of TRBD1 rests on TCRdb alone, since no DNA is present to check it. The CDR3 covers 13 residues. The CDR3 protein is CAAKQFQGDTQYF.

V gene TRBV7-6 combines with J gene TRBJ1-1; checking the TCRdb D call of TRBD1 is not possible without DNA. The CDR3 covers 19 residues. Germline V CDR1 and CDR2: SGHVS, FNYEAQ. CDR3 sequence: CASSLSHRQDLKRNTEAFF.

The J gene is TRBJ1-1, the V gene TRBV27; TCRdb indicates TRBD1, and absent DNA this call remains unverified. The CDR3 totals 14 residues. CDR1 is MNHEY and CDR2 is SMNVEV in the germline V gene (reference sequence). The chain's CDR3 is CASSFDRHPQEAFF.

V and J are TRBV15 and TRBJ2-6; without DNA, the TCRdb call of TRBD2 cannot be checked. The V gene's germline CDR1 is LNHNV and CDR2 YYDKDF (reference sequence). This CDR3 contains 15 residues. The CDR3 is CATSSGRAGANVLTF.

The rearrangement uses TRBV5-4 and TRBJ1-6. The CDR3 contains 17 residues. Germline CDR1 is SGHNT and CDR2 is YYREEE (reference sequence). The CDR3 sequence is CASSLIGESSYNSPLHF.

The chain couples TRBV6-2 or TRBV6-3 to TRBJ1-1; TCRdb's assignment of TRBD1 cannot be checked, as there is no DNA. Germline assignment: CDR1 MNHEY and CDR2 SVGEGT. This CDR3 is built from 18 residues. The CDR3 here is CASSYSFPGGAGNTEAFF.

V and J are TRBV12-3 or TRBV12-4 and TRBJ2-1; TCRdb's assignment of TRBD2 cannot be checked, as there is no DNA. The CDR3 covers 15 residues. CDR3 in amino acids: CASSRTSGGLNEQFF.

The chain links TRBV12-3 or TRBV12-4 to TRBJ1-3. The CDR3 spans 17 residues. The CDR3 sequence is CASSTGPRTTTGNTIYF.

The chain combines TRBV12-3 or TRBV12-4 with TRBJ2-1; there is no DNA to check the TCRdb D call of TRBD1. The CDR3 sequence is 14 residues long. The CDR3 here is CATTQRGPRDEQFF.

The chain recombines TRBV20-1 with TRBJ2-7; the TRBD2 assignment by TCRdb is unverifiable without DNA. The CDR3 sequence is 15 residues long. Germline loops: CDR1 DFQATT, CDR2 SNEGSKA (reference sequence). CDR3 amino acids: CSALPGSSSSYEQYF.

V usage is TRBV10-3 and J usage is TRBJ2-7; TCRdb reports TRBD1, a call that lacks DNA to check it against. CDR1 and CDR2 (germline): ENHRY, SYGVKD. The CDR3 contains 14 residues. The CDR3: CAIGVTGDFYEQYF.

The J gene is TRBJ2-1, the V gene TRBV27; TCRdb returns TRBD1, unconfirmable since there is no DNA. The CDR3 covers 17 residues. Germline lookup yields CDR1 MNHEY and CDR2 SMNVEV (reference sequence). The CDR3 loop reads CASSFKTGGGWNNEQFF.

This sequence joins TRBV7-2 and TRBJ2-7; the D call from TCRdb, TRBD2, cannot be confirmed without DNA. CDR1 SGHTA and CDR2 FQGNSA come from the germline V gene. The CDR3 contains 15 residues. The CDR3 is CASSLGSSGGYEQYF.

This chain joins TRBV6-1 and TRBJ2-3; the TRBD2 assignment by TCRdb is unverifiable without DNA. Germline V gene sequence: CDR1 MNHNS, CDR2 SASEGT. The CDR3 sequence is 16 residues long. Here the CDR3 reads CASSVLGGGASDTQYF.

The genes are TRBV14 and TRBJ2-2. This CDR3 comprises 13 residues. CDR1 SGHDN and CDR2 FVKESK come from the germline V gene. The CDR3 spells CASSQVNTGELFF. Full variable domain (rest looked up from reference TRBV14 and TRBJ2-2): EAGVTQFPSHSVIEKGQTVTLRCDPISGHDNLYWYRRVMGKEIKFLLHFVKESKQDESGMPNNRFLAERTGGTYSTLKVQPAELEDSGVYFCASSQVNTGELFFGEGSRLTVL.

The chain joins TRBV15 to TRBJ2-3; absent DNA, TCRdb's TRBD2 call cannot be checked. The CDR3 extends over 13 amino acids. In germline, CDR1 is LNHNV, CDR2 YYDKDF (reference sequence). The CDR3 is CATSETSLDTQYF.

The chain links TRBV4-2 to TRBJ2-7; the TCRdb D gene call, TRBD2, has no DNA to confirm it. CDR3 length equals 15 residues. From germline, CDR1 is LGHNA and CDR2 YNFKEQ. The CDR3 sequence is CASSHFSGGAYEQYF.

The CDR3 spells CASSHPFFREGGTEAFF. V gene TRBV3-1 combines with J gene TRBJ1-1. The CDR3 loop spans 17 amino acids. Germline V gene lookup returns CDR1 LGHDT and CDR2 YNNKEL (reference sequence).

CDR3 amino acids: CASSIFKDSNQPQHF. The rearrangement uses TRBV19 and TRBJ1-5. Germline V lookup: CDR1 LNHDA, CDR2 SQIVND (reference sequence). The CDR3 runs to 15 residues.

This rearrangement joins TRBV24-1 to TRBJ2-2; without DNA, the TCRdb call of TRBD2 cannot be checked. The CDR3 consists of 16 residues. Per the germline V gene, CDR1 is KGHDR and CDR2 is SFDVKD. The CDR3: CATSDLTSLNTGELFF.

This chain's CDR3 is CASSDFALEPYNEQFF. V usage is TRBV25-1 and J usage is TRBJ2-1; there is no DNA to check the TCRdb D call of TRBD2. This CDR3 region has 16 residues. Per germline, CDR1 MGHDK and CDR2 SYGVNS.

This chain uses TRBV7-3 with TRBJ2-3; the TCRdb call, TRBD1, lacks DNA for checking. The CDR3 covers 16 residues. Germline assignment: CDR1 SGHTA and CDR2 FQGTGA. CDR3 sequence reads: CASSLGTEPRTDTQYF.

The V and J genes are TRBV2 and TRBJ1-4; checking the TCRdb D call of TRBD1 is not possible without DNA. Looked up from germline, CDR1 is SNHLY and CDR2 is FYNNEI. The CDR3 sequence is 15 residues long. This chain's CDR3 is CASRTGPTTNEKLFF.

The chain joins TRBV7-9 to TRBJ2-2; TCRdb outputs TRBD1, but without DNA this stays unchecked. The CDR3 contains 15 residues. CDR1 and CDR2 from the germline V gene are SEHNR and FQNEAQ (reference sequence). CDR3 in amino acids: CASSLGTGDTGELFF.